This is a list of T cell receptor beta chains from one sample in a study of blood T cell repertoires in COVID-19. Profiled with immunoSEQ multiplex PCR; TCRdb holds only in-frame clones, not every one. The sample has 120,000 or so clones; around 81% are singletons. The sequenced sample was peripheral blood. The receptors stem from a young man with COVID-19, enrolled during active disease. CDR3s include the opening cysteine and the closing phenylalanine or tryptophan. The order of the fields is J gene, D gene, V gene, clone size, CDR3 DNA, CDR3 protein. The D gene is left open where the match is weak. For some rows the clone size is stated as once, few or many, or as a class when expanded; others skip it.

j_gene: TRBJ1-1; d_gene: TRBD1; v_gene: TRBV20-1; abundance: .; CDR3nt: TGCAGTGCTCGGACAGGGGCTGAAGCTTTCTTT; CDR3aa: CSARTGAEAFF
j_gene: TRBJ2-7; d_gene: TRBD2; v_gene: TRBV15; abundance: .; CDR3nt: TGTGCCACCAGCAGGGGGGCCTTAGCGGGAGGGATCTACGAGCAGTACTTC; CDR3aa: CATSRGALAGGIYEQYF
j_gene: TRBJ2-3; d_gene: .; v_gene: TRBV5-4; abundance: .; CDR3nt: TGTGCCAGCAGCTTTGGGGGGACAGATACGCAGTATTTT; CDR3aa: CASSFGGTDTQYF
j_gene: TRBJ2-7; d_gene: .; v_gene: TRBV2; abundance: .; CDR3nt: TGTGCCAGCAGTGAAGCTAGCGGAGTTCTACGTGAGCAGTACTTC; CDR3aa: CASSEASGVLREQYF
j_gene: TRBJ1-4; d_gene: .; v_gene: TRBV3-1/TRBV3-2; abundance: once; CDR3nt: TGTGCCAGCAGCCAGGAAGGGAGGACAGTCGGGGGGCATGAAAAACTGTTTTTT; CDR3aa: CASSQEGRTVGGHEKLFF
j_gene: TRBJ1-2; d_gene: .; v_gene: TRBV28; abundance: .; CDR3nt: TGTGCCACCTACAACTATGGCTACACCTTC; CDR3aa: CATYNYGYTF
j_gene: TRBJ2-5; d_gene: TRBD1; v_gene: TRBV30; abundance: .; CDR3nt: TGTGCCTGCCGGGACAGGGGGCGGGAGACCCAGTACTTC; CDR3aa: CACRDRGRETQYF
j_gene: TRBJ1-6; d_gene: .; v_gene: TRBV3-1/TRBV3-2; abundance: .; CDR3nt: TGTGCCAGCAGCCAAGTTGTAGGGGTTTTGGGTTCACCCCTCCACTTT; CDR3aa: CASSQVVGVLGSPLHF
j_gene: TRBJ1-4; d_gene: .; v_gene: TRBV28; abundance: .; CDR3nt: TGTGCCAGCGGCCCCTTCGGGGGAGCCCTTGCAACTAATGAAAAACTGTTTTTT; CDR3aa: CASGPFGGALATNEKLFF
j_gene: TRBJ2-7; d_gene: TRBD2; v_gene: TRBV11-2; abundance: .; CDR3nt: TGTGCCAGCAGCTTAGATAGCGGGTACGAGCAGTACTTC; CDR3aa: CASSLDSGYEQYF
j_gene: TRBJ2-2; d_gene: .; v_gene: TRBV7-9; abundance: .; CDR3nt: TGTGCCAGCAGCTTAGTACAGGGAAACACCGGGGAGCTGTTTTTT; CDR3aa: CASSLVQGNTGELFF
j_gene: TRBJ2-2; d_gene: .; v_gene: TRBV29-1; abundance: .; CDR3nt: TGCAGCGTTGTAGGGCAGGGGTTGGCCGGGGAGCTGTTTTTT; CDR3aa: CSVVGQGLAGELFF
j_gene: TRBJ1-2; d_gene: .; v_gene: TRBV7-9; abundance: .; CDR3nt: TGTGCCAGCAGCTTAGGAGACAGTTCTACCTATGGCTACACCTTC; CDR3aa: CASSLGDSSTYGYTF
j_gene: TRBJ1-1; d_gene: TRBD1; v_gene: TRBV4-1; abundance: .; CDR3nt: TGCGCCAGCAGCCACAGGGACAGGGATAGGCAAGGGGCTTTCTTT; CDR3aa: CASSHRDRDRQGAFF
j_gene: TRBJ1-1; d_gene: TRBD1; v_gene: TRBV27; abundance: .; CDR3nt: TGTGCCAGCAGTTTTCTATCGGGACAGGGGAACACTGAAGCTTTCTTT; CDR3aa: CASSFLSGQGNTEAFF
j_gene: TRBJ2-7; d_gene: .; v_gene: TRBV12-5; abundance: .; CDR3nt: TGTGCTAGTGGTTTTGCAGGGCAACAGGTCGCTCGAGAGTACGAGCAGTACTTC; CDR3aa: CASGFAGQQVAREYEQYF
j_gene: TRBJ1-2; d_gene: .; v_gene: TRBV4-1; abundance: many; CDR3nt: TGCGCCAGCAGCCCCTCGGAGGGCAGGACGCATGGCTACACCTTC; CDR3aa: CASSPSEGRTHGYTF
j_gene: TRBJ2-2; d_gene: .; v_gene: TRBV12-2; abundance: .; CDR3nt: TGTGCAAGTCGCTTTAAAACAGAGTCACACGCGAACACCGGGGAGCTGTTTTTT; CDR3aa: CASRFKTESHANTGELFF
j_gene: TRBJ2-7; d_gene: .; v_gene: TRBV5-4; abundance: .; CDR3nt: TGTGCCAGCAGCTTGGGTACCAGGCCTCCGAACGAGCAGTACTTC; CDR3aa: CASSLGTRPPNEQYF
j_gene: TRBJ2-1; d_gene: TRBD2; v_gene: TRBV7-2; abundance: .; CDR3nt: TGTGCCAGCAGCTTAGCAACCGGACTAGCGAAATACAATGAGCAGTTCTTC; CDR3aa: CASSLATGLAKYNEQFF
j_gene: TRBJ2-1; d_gene: .; v_gene: TRBV5-6; abundance: .; CDR3nt: TGTGCCAGCAGCTCTACGAGGGTGGTATGGCACAATGAGCAGTTCTTC; CDR3aa: CASSSTRVVWHNEQFF
j_gene: TRBJ2-1; d_gene: .; v_gene: TRBV7-9; abundance: .; CDR3nt: TGTGCCAGCGAAATCAGGGGTTACAATGAGCAGTTCTTC; CDR3aa: CASEIRGYNEQFF
j_gene: TRBJ1-2; d_gene: TRBD1; v_gene: TRBV28; abundance: .; CDR3nt: TGTGCCAGCAGTCCGCCGGGACAGATCTATGGCTACACCTTC; CDR3aa: CASSPPGQIYGYTF
j_gene: TRBJ2-1; d_gene: TRBD2; v_gene: TRBV6-6; abundance: once; CDR3nt: TGTGCCAGCAGTTTCGGGACTAGCGGGGGTAATGAGCAGTTCTTC; CDR3aa: CASSFGTSGGNEQFF
j_gene: TRBJ2-1; d_gene: TRBD2; v_gene: TRBV10-3; abundance: .; CDR3nt: TGTGCCACCCGGGGGGGCCAATCGTCCTACAATGAGCAGTTCTTC; CDR3aa: CATRGGQSSYNEQFF
j_gene: TRBJ2-7; d_gene: TRBD1; v_gene: TRBV19; abundance: .; CDR3nt: TGTGCCAGTAGTCCCGGACAGGGGGCCTACGAGCAGTACTTC; CDR3aa: CASSPGQGAYEQYF
j_gene: TRBJ1-1; d_gene: .; v_gene: TRBV30; abundance: .; CDR3nt: TGTGCCTGGAGTGGTGCAGGTTCTGTAACCGAGGGAGTGAACACTGAAGCTTTCTTT; CDR3aa: CAWSGAGSVTEGVNTEAFF
j_gene: TRBJ1-2; d_gene: .; v_gene: TRBV28; abundance: .; CDR3nt: TGTGCCAGCAGCAATGCGGGACTCCGAGCTAACTATGGCTACACCTTC; CDR3aa: CASSNAGLRANYGYTF
j_gene: TRBJ2-5; d_gene: TRBD2; v_gene: TRBV7-9; abundance: .; CDR3nt: TGTGCCAGCAGCCCCGGACTAGCGGGGTCTCAAGAGACCCAGTACTTC; CDR3aa: CASSPGLAGSQETQYF
j_gene: TRBJ2-7; d_gene: TRBD2; v_gene: TRBV7-9; abundance: few; CDR3nt: TGTGCCAGCAGCCGGTCCGGGACTAGCGGAGGGACCGGATACGAGCAGTACTTC; CDR3aa: CASSRSGTSGGTGYEQYF
j_gene: TRBJ1-1; d_gene: .; v_gene: TRBV2; abundance: .; CDR3nt: TGTGCCAGCAGTCAACAGGGCCGAACTGAAGCTTTCTTT; CDR3aa: CASSQQGRTEAFF
j_gene: TRBJ2-6; d_gene: .; v_gene: TRBV4-2; abundance: .; CDR3nt: TGTGCCAGCAGCTTCCATCCTGGGGCCAACGTCCTGACTTTC; CDR3aa: CASSFHPGANVLTF
j_gene: TRBJ2-5; d_gene: .; v_gene: TRBV9; abundance: .; CDR3nt: TGTGCCAGCAGCGTAGCGCCACAGGAAGAGACCCAGTACTTC; CDR3aa: CASSVAPQEETQYF
j_gene: TRBJ1-5; d_gene: .; v_gene: TRBV7-8; abundance: .; CDR3nt: TGTGCCAGCAGCTTAGCGAACAGCTATCAGCCCCAGCATTTT; CDR3aa: CASSLANSYQPQHF
j_gene: TRBJ1-5; d_gene: TRBD1; v_gene: TRBV27; abundance: .; CDR3nt: TGTGCCAGCAGTGGCCGGGACAGGGCTCAGCCCCAGCATTTT; CDR3aa: CASSGRDRAQPQHF